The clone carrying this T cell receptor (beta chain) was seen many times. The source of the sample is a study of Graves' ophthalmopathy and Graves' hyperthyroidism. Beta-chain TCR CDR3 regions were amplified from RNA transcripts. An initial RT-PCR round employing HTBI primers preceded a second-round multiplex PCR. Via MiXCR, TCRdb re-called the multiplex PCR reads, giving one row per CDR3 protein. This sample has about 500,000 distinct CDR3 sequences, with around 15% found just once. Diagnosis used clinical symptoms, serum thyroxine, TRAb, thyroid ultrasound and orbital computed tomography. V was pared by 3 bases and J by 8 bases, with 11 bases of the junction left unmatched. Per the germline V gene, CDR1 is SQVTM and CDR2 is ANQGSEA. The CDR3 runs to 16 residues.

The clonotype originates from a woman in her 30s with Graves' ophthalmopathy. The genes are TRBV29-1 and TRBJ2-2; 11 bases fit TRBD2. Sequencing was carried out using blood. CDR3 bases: TGCAGCGTTGACGGGACTAGCGGACGGGGGGTTGGGGAGCTGTTTTTT. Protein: CSVDGTSGRGVGELFF.